Listed below are T cell receptor beta chains from one sample, sequenced in a study of blood T cell repertoires in COVID-19. Here immunoSEQ multiplex PCR was the method, and the copy in TCRdb shows in-frame clones only, minus some. The sample includes about 170,000 clones, roughly 90% of them seen just once. The specimen was peripheral blood. These receptors originate from a man in his 60s with acute or convalescent COVID-19. The CDR3 runs from the conserved cysteine through the conserved F or W. A D gene is named only where the DNA matches it firmly. Not every row has a clone size; where given, it reads once, few, many or a size class.

d_gene,v_gene,abundance,j_gene,CDR3aa,CDR3nt
.,TRBV6-6,.,TRBJ2-1,CASSRYYNGQFF,TGTGCCAGCAGTCGATACTACAATGGGCAGTTCTTC
TRBD2,TRBV7-2,.,TRBJ2-2,CASSLIAGGRGELFF,TGTGCCAGCAGCTTAATTGCGGGAGGCCGGGGGGAGCTGTTTTTT
TRBD2,TRBV9,few,TRBJ2-2,CASSASLAGEGGELFF,TGTGCCAGCAGCGCGTCACTAGCGGGAGAAGGCGGGGAGCTGTTTTTT
TRBD1,TRBV19,.,TRBJ1-1,CASSDRGLNTEAFF,TGTGCCAGTAGTGACAGGGGGCTGAACACTGAAGCTTTCTTT
.,TRBV12-5,.,TRBJ1-3,CASALGSTGNTIYF,TGTGCTAGTGCTCTGGGCAGTACTGGAAACACCATATATTTT
TRBD1,TRBV30,.,TRBJ1-2,CAWSSDRGQGGYTF,TGTGCCTGGAGTTCAGACAGGGGGCAGGGAGGCTACACCTTC
.,TRBV7-8,.,TRBJ2-3,CASSFTVPTDTQYF,TGTGCCAGCAGCTTCACGGTCCCCACAGATACGCAGTATTTT
.,TRBV20-1,once,TRBJ1-2,CSASDTGTNYGYTF,TGCAGTGCTAGTGACACAGGCACTAACTATGGCTACACCTTC
.,TRBV7-9,medium-sized,TRBJ2-2,CASSLEQSNTGELFF,TGTGCCAGCAGCTTGGAACAGTCGAACACCGGGGAGCTGTTTTTT
.,TRBV23-1,.,TRBJ1-5,CASTGVRSNQPQHF,TGCGCCAGCACAGGGGTTCGAAGCAATCAGCCCCAGCATTTT
.,TRBV7-2,once,TRBJ1-5,CASSLGPGRDNQPQHF,TGTGCCAGCAGCTTGGGGCCGGGGAGGGATAATCAGCCCCAGCATTTT
.,TRBV7-3,.,TRBJ2-5,CASSLRGERETQYF,TGTGCCAGCAGCTTAAGGGGGGAGAGGGAGACCCAGTACTTC
.,TRBV13,once,TRBJ1-2,CASTKGANRDYGYTF,TGTGCCAGCACCAAAGGGGCCAATAGGGACTATGGCTACACCTTC
.,TRBV6-6,.,TRBJ2-1,CASSSQGPDEQFF,TGTGCCAGCAGTTCACAGGGTCCCGATGAGCAGTTCTTC
.,TRBV14,.,TRBJ1-1,CASSLLPSGQGIRAFF,TGTGCCAGCAGCCTCTTACCCAGCGGCCAGGGGATACGAGCTTTCTTT
.,TRBV5-3,.,TRBJ1-1,CARSPDTEAFF,TGTGCCAGAAGCCCCGACACTGAAGCTTTCTTT
TRBD1,TRBV7-2,.,TRBJ1-6,CASSLAPDRRSPLHF,TGTGCCAGCAGCTTAGCCCCGGACAGGAGGTCACCCCTCCACTTT
TRBD2,TRBV7-2,.,TRBJ2-4,CASSLYSGRPHGNIQYF,TGTGCCAGCAGCTTATATAGCGGGAGGCCCCACGGGAACATTCAGTACTTC
.,TRBV5-1,.,TRBJ1-4,CASSSIDGGNEKLFF,TGCGCCAGCAGCTCCATTGACGGAGGAAATGAAAAACTGTTTTTT
.,TRBV18,.,TRBJ1-6,CASSRGADYNSPLHF,TGTGCCAGCTCGCGGGGGGCGGACTATAATTCACCCCTCCACTTT
TRBD1,TRBV9,.,TRBJ2-7,CASSVDGTGGEQYF,TGTGCCAGCAGCGTAGATGGGACAGGGGGCGAGCAGTACTTC
TRBD1,TRBV5-1,.,TRBJ1-2,CASRWDSYGYTF,TGCGCCAGCAGATGGGACAGCTATGGCTACACCTTC
.,TRBV5-4,.,TRBJ1-1,CASSWAMNTEAFF,TGTGCCAGCAGCTGGGCCATGAACACTGAAGCTTTCTTT